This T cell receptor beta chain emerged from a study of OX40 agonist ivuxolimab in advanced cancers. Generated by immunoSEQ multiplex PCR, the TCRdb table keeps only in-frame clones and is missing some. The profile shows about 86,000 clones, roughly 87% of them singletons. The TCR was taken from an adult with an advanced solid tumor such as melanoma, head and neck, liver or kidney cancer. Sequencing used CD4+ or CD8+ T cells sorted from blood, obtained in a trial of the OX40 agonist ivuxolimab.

CDR3 sequence (DNA): TGTGCCAGCAGTAGGACAGGGGATGGCTACACCTTC. It specifies CASSRTGDGYTF. This chain links TRBV6-1 with TRBJ1-2; the match to TRBD1 covers 9 bases. Germline V gene data show CDR1 as MNHNS and CDR2 as SASEGT. The V gene end was trimmed by 5 bases and the J gene end by 6 bases; junction bases not matched to a gene: 1. The CDR3 spans 12 residues.